These T cell receptor beta chains were read from a single sample in a study of T cell clusters in autoimmune cytopenias. TCRdb re-called the multiplex PCR reads, yielding one record per CDR3 amino acid sequence without DNA. In total, the table holds 9,500 to 14,000 distinct CDR3 sequences. The sample also formed part of further work on T cell repertoires in aging, cancer and after chemotherapy.

The specimen sequenced was peripheral blood. These receptors all stem from a human donor in good health. Each CDR3 is given with its conserved first and last residue. The order of the fields is clone size, J gene, V gene, CDR3 length, CDR3 protein. Rows may omit the clone size; those that give it use once, few, many or a size class.

size: .; J: TRBJ1-5; V: TRBV7-9; length: 14; CDR3: CASSLLSSNQPQHF
size: .; J: TRBJ1-3; V: TRBV7-2; length: 19; CDR3: CASSFQAGPRLNTGNTIYF
size: medium-sized; J: TRBJ2-3; V: TRBV18; length: 16; CDR3: CASSLTSVSNRNTQYF
size: .; J: TRBJ2-5; V: TRBV27; length: 14; CDR3: CASGADRVVETQYF
size: .; J: TRBJ1-3; V: TRBV7-6; length: 19; CDR3: CASSYLPATGGISGNTIYF
size: .; J: TRBJ2-7; V: TRBV19; length: 12; CDR3: CASSTRRGEQYF
size: .; J: TRBJ1-3; V: TRBV5-4; length: 15; CDR3: CASSLRRTIGNTIYF
size: .; J: TRBJ1-1; V: TRBV6-2/TRBV6-3; length: 14; CDR3: CASSVYALNTEAFF
size: .; J: TRBJ2-1; V: TRBV7-2; length: 13; CDR3: CASSLAGDNEQFF
size: .; J: TRBJ2-3; V: TRBV19; length: 14; CDR3: CASSLQGPTDTQYF
size: .; J: TRBJ2-2; V: TRBV5-4; length: 15; CDR3: CASSLRGLGTGELFF
size: .; J: TRBJ1-6; V: TRBV6-1; length: 15; CDR3: CASSEEEGGNSPLHF
size: .; J: TRBJ1-2; V: TRBV6-5; length: 15; CDR3: CASSEGSTVFYGYTF
size: .; J: TRBJ1-3; V: TRBV6-5; length: 16; CDR3: CASSPYDGNSGNTIYF
size: .; J: TRBJ1-2; V: TRBV5-4; length: 15; CDR3: CASSLRDTKGHGYTF
size: medium-sized; J: TRBJ2-7; V: TRBV6-5; length: 13; CDR3: CASSYSPSGEQYF
size: .; J: TRBJ1-4; V: TRBV5-5; length: 14; CDR3: CASSRGGGNEKLFF
size: medium-sized; J: TRBJ2-3; V: TRBV18; length: 15; CDR3: CASSERGPRTDTQYF
size: .; J: TRBJ1-1; V: TRBV19; length: 14; CDR3: CASRQGRGDTEAFF
size: medium-sized; J: TRBJ2-7; V: TRBV11-1; length: 13; CDR3: CASSLGRGHEQYF
size: .; J: TRBJ2-7; V: TRBV19; length: 14; CDR3: CASSIVAGNYEQYF
size: medium-sized; J: TRBJ1-2; V: TRBV18; length: 13; CDR3: CASSPLEGYGYTF
size: .; J: TRBJ2-3; V: TRBV7-2; length: 13; CDR3: CASSFSRTDTQYF
size: .; J: TRBJ2-1; V: TRBV6-2/TRBV6-3; length: 17; CDR3: CAESGLAGAWGRNEQFF
size: .; J: TRBJ1-4; V: TRBV18; length: 16; CDR3: CASSIAGPPVVGKLFF
size: .; J: TRBJ1-4; V: TRBV19; length: 13; CDR3: CARQGRLNEKLFF
size: .; J: TRBJ2-6; V: TRBV7-9; length: 18; CDR3: CASSLDGFLSSGANVLTF
size: .; J: TRBJ1-2; V: TRBV27; length: 11; CDR3: CASTDSYGYTF
size: .; J: TRBJ1-2; V: TRBV6-1; length: 11; CDR3: CASELNYGYTF
size: .; J: TRBJ1-6; V: TRBV18; length: 16; CDR3: CASSGGMGQGNSPLHF
size: .; J: TRBJ1-2; V: TRBV14; length: 14; CDR3: CASSVGQGAIGYTF
size: .; J: TRBJ2-2; V: TRBV6-2/TRBV6-3; length: 16; CDR3: CASSYTGTGVSGELFF
size: .; J: TRBJ2-1; V: TRBV27; length: 14; CDR3: CASSPDRGDNEQFF
size: .; J: TRBJ2-1; V: TRBV18; length: 17; CDR3: CASSPLGGVNSYNEQFF
size: .; J: TRBJ2-2; V: TRBV5-1; length: 16; CDR3: CASSLSGQGGTGELFF
size: .; J: TRBJ2-1; V: TRBV5-1; length: 15; CDR3: CASTPSGTGYNEQFF
size: medium-sized; J: TRBJ2-2; V: TRBV20-1; length: 15; CDR3: CSARGEGKGGGELFF
size: .; J: TRBJ1-2; V: TRBV18; length: 17; CDR3: CASSPPETWDRGYGYTF
size: .; J: TRBJ2-3; V: TRBV6-5; length: 15; CDR3: CASSQDRVSGEEQYF
size: .; J: TRBJ2-5; V: TRBV15; length: 17; CDR3: CATSRDLATGGSKTQYF
size: medium-sized; J: TRBJ2-2; V: TRBV6-2/TRBV6-3; length: 14; CDR3: CASSYQSHTGELFF
size: .; J: TRBJ1-2; V: TRBV7-2; length: 15; CDR3: CASSLDRHRPRGYTF
size: .; J: TRBJ2-1; V: TRBV20-1; length: 12; CDR3: CSAKGSYNEQFF
size: .; J: TRBJ2-2; V: TRBV5-1; length: 14; CDR3: CASSLGGQTGELFF
size: .; J: TRBJ2-7; V: TRBV19; length: 17; CDR3: CASSAVRSRTGRAEQYF
size: .; J: TRBJ2-2; V: TRBV12-3/TRBV12-4; length: 15; CDR3: CASSHGQGDTGELFF